This is a list of T cell receptor beta chains from one sample in a study of blood T cell repertoires in COVID-19. Produced via immunoSEQ multiplex PCR; TCRdb's table is partial and in-frame only. Among 250,000 to 350,000 clones listed, roughly 87% were seen once. Material: PBMCs or T cells enriched from blood (not recorded which). The origin of the receptors is a woman between 18 and 29 years old who had recovered from COVID-19. Both conserved end residues are part of each CDR3. D genes are given only for firm matches. Rows may omit the clone size; those that give it use once, few, many or a size class.

d_call cdr3_length clone_size j_call v_call cdr3_nt cdr3_aa
TRBD2 15 - TRBJ2-2 TRBV27 TGTGCCAGCGAGTCTAGCGGGAGTCTTACCGGGGAGCTGTTTTTT CASESSGSLTGELFF
TRBD1 18 - TRBJ1-6 TRBV28 TGTGCCAGCACCCCGAGGGGACAGGGGGGCGTCTATAATTCACCCCTCCACTTT CASTPRGQGGVYNSPLHF
- 14 - TRBJ2-1 TRBV3-1/TRBV3-2 TGTGCCAGCAGCCAAGGTCTTTCGGTCGATGAGCAGTTCTTC CASSQGLSVDEQFF
- 15 - TRBJ2-2 TRBV18 TGTGCCAGCTCAATTACAGGGACCATTACCGGGGAGCTGTTTTTT CASSITGTITGELFF
- 13 few TRBJ1-1 TRBV29-1 TGCAGCGTTGGGGTCGGGGGGCACACTGAAGCTTTCTTT CSVGVGGHTEAFF
- 14 - TRBJ2-7 TRBV5-1 TGCGCCAGCAGCTTGGGTTTAGTATCCTACGAGCAGTACTTC CASSLGLVSYEQYF
TRBD1 15 few TRBJ2-3 TRBV18 TGTGCCAGCTCACCGGGACAGGGGTTGACAGATACGCAGTATTTT CASSPGQGLTDTQYF
- 14 few TRBJ1-1 TRBV9 TGTGCCAGCAGCGGGACTCTGAGGGACACTGAAGCTTTCTTT CASSGTLRDTEAFF
- 11 - TRBJ1-1 TRBV28 TGTGCCAGCAGTTTAAATAGTGAAGCTTTCTTT CASSLNSEAFF
TRBD1 15 - TRBJ2-1 TRBV27 TGTGCCAGCAGTTTCTGGCAGGGGGCCAACAATGAGCAGTTCTTC CASSFWQGANNEQFF
TRBD2 16 - TRBJ2-3 TRBV9 TGTGCCAGCAGCGCCCAATTTAGAGCGGGAGCCGATACGCAGTATTTT CASSAQFRAGADTQYF
- 12 - TRBJ1-2 TRBV10-3 TGTGCCATCAGTGAGTACAGCTATGGCTACACCTTC CAISEYSYGYTF
TRBD1 15 - TRBJ1-2 TRBV7-2 TGTGCCAGCAGCTTATCCGGGACAGGGGGAAATGGCTACACCTTC CASSLSGTGGNGYTF
- 17 - TRBJ1-4 TRBV2 TGTGCCAGCAGTGAAAATCACTTAGGGGTGACTAATGAAAAACTGTTTTTT CASSENHLGVTNEKLFF
- 14 - TRBJ2-7 TRBV19 TGTGCCAGTAGGGCGGGGGCAGGAGACTACGAGCAGTACTTC CASRAGAGDYEQYF
- 14 - TRBJ1-2 TRBV28 TGTGCCAGCAGTTTAGGTGGGGCGCTAAGTGGCTACACCTTC CASSLGGALSGYTF
- 16 - TRBJ1-4 TRBV4-3 TGCGCCAGCAGCCTATCTGAGGACAGCCATAATGAAAAACTGTTTTTT CASSLSEDSHNEKLFF
- 17 - TRBJ1-1 TRBV5-1 TGCGCCAGCAGCCCCAACCGGGTAGGCCTGATGAACACTGAAGCTTTCTTT CASSPNRVGLMNTEAFF
- 15 - TRBJ2-4 TRBV27 TGTGCCAGCAGTTTATTTCAGGCCGAGAAAAACATTCAGTACTTC CASSLFQAEKNIQYF
TRBD2 14 once TRBJ2-1 TRBV27 TGTGCCAGCAGTGCAGGGACTACCGAAAATGAGCAGTTCTTC CASSAGTTENEQFF
- 13 - TRBJ1-2 TRBV5-5 TGTGCCAGCAGCTTGGACGGGTCCTATGGCTACACCTTC CASSLDGSYGYTF
TRBD1 16 - TRBJ1-4 TRBV4-2 TGTGCCAGCAGCCGAAAGGACAGGAGGGGTAATGAAAAACTGTTTTTT CASSRKDRRGNEKLFF
- 16 - TRBJ2-1 TRBV4-3 TGCGCCAGCAGCCAAGATCAGGGGGGCTCCTACAATGAGCAGTTCTTC CASSQDQGGSYNEQFF
- 14 once TRBJ2-7 TRBV19 TGTGCCAGTAGTCAGAGGGGACTCTCCTACGAGCAGTACTTC CASSQRGLSYEQYF
TRBD2 14 once TRBJ2-5 TRBV7-7 TGTGCCAGCAGCTTAGTATCGGGGGGAGCGACCCAGTACTTC CASSLVSGGATQYF
- 13 - TRBJ1-6 TRBV7-9 TGTGCCAGCAGCTTAGACCGCGGATCACCCCTCCACTTT CASSLDRGSPLHF
TRBD2 14 - TRBJ2-2 TRBV11-2 TGTGCCAGCAGCCAGACTAGCGTCACCGGGGAGCTGTTTTTT CASSQTSVTGELFF
TRBD1 15 once TRBJ1-1 TRBV6-2/TRBV6-3 TGTGCCAGCAGCCGTGAACAGGGGGCGAACACTGAAGCTTTCTTT CASSREQGANTEAFF
TRBD1 13 - TRBJ1-5 TRBV28 TGTGCCATCGACCGGGACAGTAATCAGCCCCAGCATTTT CAIDRDSNQPQHF
- 14 once TRBJ1-5 TRBV19 TGTGCCAGTAGTCGTACTCCGGGTACTCAGCCCCAGCATTTT CASSRTPGTQPQHF
TRBD1 15 - TRBJ1-1 TRBV5-1 TGCGCCAGCAGCTTCGTGACAGGGCCGGGCACTGAAGCTTTCTTT CASSFVTGPGTEAFF
TRBD2 18 - TRBJ2-2 TRBV3-1/TRBV3-2 TGTGCCAGCAGCCAAGAAAGGGCGGGGGGCTGGTGGACCGGGGAGCTGTTTTTT CASSQERAGGWWTGELFF
TRBD2 17 once TRBJ2-5 TRBV5-1 TGCGCCAGCAGCTTGGGCCGCGGTAGCGGGGGCCAAGAGACCCAGTACTTC CASSLGRGSGGQETQYF
- 16 - TRBJ2-7 TRBV3-1/TRBV3-2 TGTGCCAGCAGCCAAGATTTAGGACAGCGATCCTACGAGCAGTACTTC CASSQDLGQRSYEQYF
- 16 - TRBJ1-3 TRBV9 TGTGCCAGCAGCGTAGTCGGAGGGGCGGCTGGAAACACCATATATTTT CASSVVGGAAGNTIYF
- 15 - TRBJ2-1 TRBV5-1 TGCGCCAGCAGCTTGGAAGCGAGCTCCTACAATGAGCAGTTCTTC CASSLEASSYNEQFF